Given below is one T cell receptor beta chain in context. Its antigen is currently not known. No qualities accompany the bases; no much larger clone lies one base away. The sample is drawn from a study of blood T cells in healthy people across ages (dated by TCRdb to the mid-2010s). General notes on the study: In model experiments, template switching captured roughly one uniquely barcoded TCR beta cDNA molecule for every two T cells. To avoid experimental bias, donors of different ages were randomly spread across the sequencing lanes. To track age-related changes in TCR beta repertoire diversity, the study relied on deep sequencing normalized with unique cDNA molecular identifiers. For two donors (one aged 18 to 30 and one aged 80 or older), the study analyzed two additional independent replicas of 1 million unique cDNA reads from the same blood draw. Donors were grouped into four age groups: young (average approximately 15 years), middle-aged (less than 40), aged (around 66) and long-lived (around 80). On the study overall, not on this receptor specifically: Observed TCR beta diversity per million T cells fell roughly linearly with age, and a significant reduction was already apparent by age around 39. Because the CMV infection status of the donors was unknown, age-related changes in expanded clonotypes may potentially have been confounded. Total diversity estimates from one million sequenced T cells were considered lower bounds and underestimates. The percentage of naive T cells measured by flow cytometry correlated strongly with observed TCR beta diversity. The long-lived group showed more naive CD4+ T cells, fewer expanded clones and increased TCR diversity than the aged group, suggesting age selection. Because profiling used bulk unsorted PBMCs, naive and antigen-experienced compartments could not be compared conclusively.

Systemically healthy Caucasian individuals from Russia, 39 in total and aged roughly 6 to 100 years, were included as donors. Each donor gave 8 to 10 milliliters of peripheral blood, drawn into EDTA-treated Vacutainer tubes. PBMCs were isolated by Ficoll-Paque density-gradient centrifugation, with at least 7 million obtained per sample. Trizol reagent was used to extract total RNA from PBMCs, with at least 6 micrograms per sample. The percentages of naive CD45RAhigh/CD27high T cells were determined by flow cytometry on a PBMC aliquot from every donor. From the cysteine through the phenylalanine, the CDR3 covers 18 amino acids. CDR3 DNA is the only sequence kept; it has 54 bases, read in frame from the first base. Based on the germline V gene, the CDR1 and CDR2 sequences are SGHAT and FQNNGV. V loses 5 bases at its end and J loses 3 bases; junction bases beyond the gene matches: 13. Libraries were built with 5' RACE. Sequencing was carried out with an Illumina HiSeq 2500. A second PCR of about 7 to 12 cycles was performed with a sample-barcoded 5' primer and a J-beta primer mix. A unique molecular identifier was introduced onto each TCR beta cDNA molecule by a template-switch 5' adaptor carrying 12 random nucleotides. Each sample yielded at least 2.5 million CDR3-containing paired-end reads. First-strand cDNA was synthesized from all RNA with the Mint cDNA synthesis kit, primed by a TRBC-specific oligonucleotide. All cDNA was treated with uracil-DNA glycosylase and then went through a first 18-cycle PCR with the universal primers M1SS and BC2_uni_R. Per the original workflow: For normalization, 1 million high-quality reads were randomly selected from each sample, with every read carrying a distinct molecular identifier. Instead of being binned into consensus sequences, reads with shared molecular identifiers were discarded. MiTCR, run with a Q25 quality threshold and the strictest error-elimination algorithm, handled CDR3 identification, clonotype clustering and error correction. A nonparametric unseen species model with Euler transformation was used to estimate a lower bound on total TCR beta diversity. TCRdb passed the public sequencing reads through fastp at Q25 and MiXCR, retaining productive beta sequences. Each entry merges the rows of one CDR3 protein and shows their most common DNA and genes. The V and J calls were not made by the authors but by TCRdb's processing. For this sample there are around 900,000 distinct CDR3 sequences; more than 25% appear just once. The ten largest account for 17% of the sample.

This receptor was obtained from a woman older than 75 in good health. Sequences were obtained from blood. The chain is assembled from TRBV11-2 and TRBJ2-6; 7 of the junction bases match TRBD1. Here the CDR3 is given as CASSAPGGNIGGANVLTF. The DNA reads TGTGCCAGCAGCGCCCCAGGGGGAAATATAGGTGGGGCCAACGTCCTGACTTTC.